The subject of this entry is one TCR beta chain. The target antigen is unknown. The sample comes from a study of a mutant IDH1 vaccine in newly diagnosed glioma. Study in general: It was radiotherapy, temozolomide, or both that patients received previously, with most receiving both.

The CDR3 totals 14 residues. V was trimmed by 0 bases and J by 5 bases, leaving 8 bases between them. Germline lookup yields CDR1 SGHRS and CDR2 YFSETQ. Only in-frame clones appear in the TCRdb table, and some are missing; sequencing was by immunoSEQ multiplex PCR. The sample comprises 55,000 or so clones, 80% of which are singletons, and under 8% rests with the top ten. The time point was: week 23, last vaccination. A single vaccine dose contained 300 ug of mutant IDH1 20-mer peptide, and topical imiquimod was used with it. The chain has TRBV5-1 and TRBJ1-4; D is unresolved. This clonotype was sampled from a man aged 35-49 years with glioma. Here the sequenced sample was PBMCs, taken from a glioma patient whose treatment included an IDH1 peptide vaccine. In DNA, the CDR3 is TGCGCCAGCAGCTTGGCCGTAGGGAATGAAAAACTGTTTTTT. Translation gives CASSLAVGNEKLFF.